This T cell receptor beta chain is from a study of blood T cell repertoires in COVID-19. Study background: Italy, Spain and the United States were the sources of the convalescent and acute COVID-19 samples. Nucleic acid was either cDNA or gDNA, and it came from T cells, B-cell-depleted T cells, or PBMCs.

Authors' data handling: Estimates of nucleated cell counts were drawn from the amplification of reference gene primers. Using immunoSEQ multiplex PCR, the repertoire was profiled, and TCRdb retains in-frame clones only, with some absent. The DNA was the basis for D and trimming; V, J and clone size are from that table. Among around 140,000 clones, 80% to 90% were seen once, and the ten largest hold roughly 37%. Source material: peripheral blood. This receptor was identified in a man between 50 and 59 years old who had recovered from COVID-19.

CDR3 residues: CASSQDWTSGGAEQFF. CDR3 in DNA: TGCGCCAGCAGCCAAGATTGGACTAGCGGGGGGGCCGAGCAGTTCTTC. This chain joins TRBV4-3 and TRBJ2-1; TRBD2 matches 15 bases. This CDR3 contains 16 residues. The germline CDR1 and CDR2 sequences are LGHNA and YSLEER. V was pared by 0 bases and J by 10 bases, with 4 bases of the junction left unmatched.